These 11 T cell receptor beta chains were all obtained from the same sample, sequenced in a study of CD8 T cells in ankylosing spondylitis (dated by TCRdb to about 2017). Study-wide conclusions, independent of this receptor: Blood from ankylosing spondylitis patients appeared to be characterized by a TCR beta motif made up of under ten highly homologous amino acid variants.

No antigen has been identified for these receptors. Library creation used 5' RACE. For sequencing, an Illumina HiSeq 2500 was employed. The public reads were quality trimmed at Q25 with fastp and then assembled into clones with MiXCR by TCRdb, keeping productive beta chains. A single entry per CDR3 protein holds the most common genes and DNA from its merged rows. This sample gives around 130,000 distinct CDR3 sequences in total; 17% of them show up just once. Clones ranked in the top ten supply 33% of the sample. The sample comprised blood, either unsorted or a sorted T cell fraction (not recorded which). The receptor source for this set is a male donor with ankylosing spondylitis.

This chain joins TRBV6-5 and TRBJ2-6; no firm D call. From germline, CDR1 is MNHEY and CDR2 SVGAGI. The CDR3 is made up of 12 amino acids. Trimming stripped 8 bases from V and 4 bases from J, with 6 bases between. DNA of the CDR3: TGTGCCAGCGGAGAAGGGGCCAACGTCCTGACTTTC. Its protein is CASGEGANVLTF.

This clonotype has more than one count but fewer than ten. The chain employs TRBV4-1 and TRBJ2-1; a possible D gene is TRBD2 (5 bases). The CDR3 runs to 15 residues. Trimming left V 0 bases short and J 4 bases short, with 10 bases between. Germline V gene lookup returns CDR1 MGHRA and CDR2 YSYEKL. As DNA, the CDR3 is TGCGCCAGCAGCCAAGAGCAGACTACTTACAATGAGCAGTTCTTC. It codes for CASSQEQTTYNEQFF.

This chain uses TRBV12-3 or TRBV12-4 with TRBJ2-2; 13 nucleotides align to TRBD2. The V segment lost 5 bases and the J segment 5 bases; nucleotides outside the gene matches: 2. The CDR3 has 15 amino acids. The CDR3 spells CASSPGLAGTGELFF. CDR3 sequence (DNA): TGTGCCAGCAGTCCGGGACTAGCGGGAACCGGGGAGCTGTTTTTT.

The J gene is TRBJ1-5, the V gene TRBV2; D uncertain. The germline V and J ends were trimmed by 5 bases and 0 bases, with 11 bases remaining between them. This CDR3 region has 15 residues. The germline gives CDR1 SNHLY, CDR2 FYNNEI. The CDR3 sequence is CASSFGVDSNQPQHF. DNA of the CDR3: TGTGCCAGCAGTTTCGGGGTCGATAGCAATCAGCCCCAGCATTTT.

In its sample, this clonotype was seen a few times. J is TRBJ2-2 and V is TRBV4-3; D gene ambiguous. The CDR3 length is 14 residues. Germline CDR1 reads LGHNA; CDR2 reads YSLEER. V was pared by 1 base and J by 5 bases, with 8 bases between. This chain's CDR3 is CASSQGDLTGELFF. CDR3 DNA: TGCGCCAGCAGCCAAGGGGATTTGACCGGGGAGCTGTTTTTT.

The chain couples TRBV7-6 to TRBJ2-7; D unclear. This CDR3 region has 13 residues. Germline V gene data show CDR1 as SGHVS and CDR2 as FNYEAQ. V lost 1 base and J 6 bases, leaving 10 bases between the germline ends. This chain's CDR3 is CASSLGGTFEQYF. In nucleotides, the CDR3 is TGTGCCAGCAGCTTAGGTGGCACATTCGAGCAGTACTTC.

V and J are TRBV7-2 and TRBJ2-5; D unclear. The V gene's germline CDR1 is SGHTA and CDR2 FQGNSA. The CDR3 spans 16 residues. The V end was cut by 5 bases, the J end by 1 base, with 17 bases between. Written as DNA, the CDR3 is TGTGCCAGCAGCCAATCAAGTGGGCGGCCCCAAGAGACCCAGTACTTC. This gives the protein CASSQSSGRPQETQYF. Looking up the rest from reference TRBV7-2 and TRBJ2-5 gives the full variable domain: GAGVSQSPSNKVTEKGKDVELRCDPISGHTALYWYRQSLGQGLEFLIYFQGNSAPDKSGLPSDRFSAERTGGSVSTLTIQRTQQEDSAVYLCASSQSSGRPQETQYFGPGTRLLVL.

This clonotype has only a few counts. The chain couples TRBV3-1 to TRBJ2-7; 11 nucleotides align to TRBD2. Trimming cost V 3 bases and J 4 bases; bases outside gene matches: 14. The CDR3 runs 18 residues. CDR1 is LGHDT and CDR2 is YNNKEL in the germline V gene (reference sequence). For the CDR3, the DNA is TGTGCCAGCAGCCAGGCGCAGAGGGGACTAGCGGACCTATACGAGCAGTACTTC. This translates into CASSQAQRGLADLYEQYF.

This clonotype has at least ten counts. The CDR3 reads CASSQDQLADTYEQYF. In DNA, the CDR3 is TGTGCCAGCAGCCAAGATCAACTAGCGGACACCTACGAGCAGTACTTC. The chain has TRBV4-2 and TRBJ2-7, with 8 bases matching TRBD2. V dropped 0 bases and J dropped 2; count of bases not matched to a gene: 6. The CDR3 extends over 16 amino acids. Per the germline V gene, CDR1 is LGHNA and CDR2 is YNFKEQ.

This rearrangement joins TRBV11-2 to TRBJ2-5; 9 bases line up with TRBD2. The CDR3 loop spans 15 amino acids. V shed 1 base, J shed 5 bases, and the junction held 5 bases outside the gene matches. CDR1 is SGHAT and CDR2 is FQNNGV in the germline V gene. CDR3 coding DNA: TGTGCCAGCAGCTTAGTGAGCGGGAGGTGGGAGACCCAGTACTTC. Translating it yields CASSLVSGRWETQYF.

V is TRBV7-7 and J is TRBJ2-7, with D tentatively TRBD1 or TRBD2 (5 bases each). The germline V gene encodes CDR1 SSHAT and CDR2 FNYEAQ (reference sequence). The CDR3 loop spans 15 amino acids. V lost 5 bases and J lost 5, with 19 bases in between. The CDR3 DNA sequence: TGTGCCAGCAGCAGAGCACCGGGACCTCCCCACGAGCAGTACTTC. This sequence encodes CASSRAPGPPHEQYF.